The TCR beta chain under discussion was sequenced for a study of blood T cells in healthy people across ages. Study-wide findings and caveats: Diversity was higher, and naive CD4+ cells more numerous, in long-lived donors than in aged donors. Observed TCR beta diversity showed a strong correlation with the percentage of naive T cells as measured by flow cytometry. PBMCs went unsorted, and a conclusive naive versus antigen-experienced comparison was therefore prevented.

Of note for this clonotype: Its antigen remains unknown.

Germline trimming cut 0 bases from V and 15 bases from J; bases unmatched to any gene: 7. CDR3 length: 13 residues. Germline V CDR1 and CDR2: SEHNR, FQNEAQ (reference sequence). A J-beta primer mix and a sample-barcoded 5' primer were used in a second PCR of roughly 7 to 12 cycles. TCRdb analysed the 5' RACE reads with MiXCR anew, one entry per CDR3 protein. The top ten clones hold 6.5% to 8.5% of a sample with around 1.5 million distinct CDR3 sequences, 55% to 75% of them seen once. V is TRBV7-9 and J is TRBJ2-4; 8 nucleotides align to TRBD1. This receptor was taken from a man aged 18 to 29 in good health. Sequenced: blood. The chain's CDR3 is CASSLAGQALWYF. CDR3 in DNA: TGTGCCAGCAGCTTAGCGGGACAGGCGCTTTGGTACTTC.